A selection of T cell receptor beta chains follows, all from one sample in a study of blood T cell repertoires in COVID-19. Libraries were prepared by immunoSEQ multiplex PCR; TCRdb keeps only in-frame clonotypes and omits some of them. Altogether more than 80,000 clones are present, about 80% being singletons, with the ten largest covering 11% to 15%. Sequencing used peripheral blood. These receptors all come from a woman in her sixties or seventies with acute or convalescent COVID-19. Each CDR3 is given with its conserved first and last residue. The D gene is left open where the match is weak. Expanded clones get a size class; other rows say once, few or many, or leave the size out.

CDR3 DNA | CDR3 protein | D gene | J gene | clone size | V gene
TGCGCCAGCAGCTTAGGAGGGTTCGAGAACACTGAAGCTTTCTTT | CASSLGGFENTEAFF | NA | TRBJ1-1 | NA | TRBV5-1
TGTGCCAGCAGCTACTACCCCGGGACAGGGTGGTCGTCATATGAAAAACTGTTTTTT | CASSYYPGTGWSSYEKLFF | TRBD1 | TRBJ1-4 | NA | TRBV7-9
TGTGCCAGCTCACCACCGGAGGCGAATCAGCCCCAGCATTTT | CASSPPEANQPQHF | NA | TRBJ1-5 | once | TRBV18
TGTGCCAGCAGTGACCTTAGCGGGGGGGCCTCAGATACGCAGTATTTT | CASSDLSGGASDTQYF | TRBD2 | TRBJ2-3 | once | TRBV2
TGTGCCAGCGGGACAGGTTCGAACACCGGGGAGCTGTTTTTT | CASGTGSNTGELFF | TRBD1 | TRBJ2-2 | NA | TRBV7-9
TGTGCCAGCAGCGTAGATTTGAGCGGGAGGGCCTTCACCGGGGAGCTGTTTTTT | CASSVDLSGRAFTGELFF | TRBD2 | TRBJ2-2 | NA | TRBV9
TGTGCCAGCAGCTTGACAGGTAGACCTTCACCCCTCCACTTT | CASSLTGRPSPLHF | NA | TRBJ1-6 | NA | TRBV7-2
TGTGCCAGCAGCTTAGGCAGAAACAATGAGCAGTTCTTC | CASSLGRNNEQFF | NA | TRBJ2-1 | NA | TRBV11-2
TGTGCCAGTAGTATAGGAGGCAGCGTAAACTATGGCTACACCTTC | CASSIGGSVNYGYTF | NA | TRBJ1-2 | NA | TRBV19
TGTGCCAGCAGCGCCCGGGCTAGCGGAGGCTACGAGCAGTACTTC | CASSARASGGYEQYF | TRBD2 | TRBJ2-7 | few | TRBV5-4
TGTGCCAGCAGAGATACAGGGTTGGGTCAGCCCCAGCATTTT | CASRDTGLGQPQHF | NA | TRBJ1-5 | NA | TRBV28
TGTGCCAGTAGTCCGGGAGTGTGGCAGCCCCAGCATTTT | CASSPGVWQPQHF | NA | TRBJ1-5 | NA | TRBV19
TGCGCCAGCAGCTTGGCAGGACAGGGGGGATACGAGCAGTACTTC | CASSLAGQGGYEQYF | TRBD1 | TRBJ2-7 | NA | TRBV5-1
TGTGCCAGCAGCAAAGAGAGGAACACTGAAGCTTTCTTT | CASSKERNTEAFF | NA | TRBJ1-1 | NA | TRBV11-3
TGCGCCAGCAGCTCACAGGGGGGTAATTATGGCTACACCTTC | CASSSQGGNYGYTF | TRBD1 | TRBJ1-2 | NA | TRBV5-1
TGTGCCAGCAGCTTAGGCCGGAGCCGGTACAATGAGCAGTTCTTC | CASSLGRSRYNEQFF | NA | TRBJ2-1 | NA | TRBV7-8
TGTGCCAGCAGGGACCCAACGGGACAGGGAATAAACGAGCAGTACTTC | CASRDPTGQGINEQYF | TRBD1 | TRBJ2-7 | NA | TRBV5-4
TGTGCCAGCAGCTTAGAGGGTACGGGACTAGTCTACAATGAGCAGTTCTTC | CASSLEGTGLVYNEQFF | TRBD2 | TRBJ2-1 | NA | TRBV11-3
TGTGCCAGCAGCTCGCGACTAGCGGTACAAGATGAGCAGTTCTTC | CASSSRLAVQDEQFF | TRBD2 | TRBJ2-1 | NA | TRBV14
TGTGCCAGCAGTTCAGTATCCTCCGGACAGGGCCTCTACGAGCAGTACTTC | CASSSVSSGQGLYEQYF | TRBD1 | TRBJ2-7 | NA | TRBV28
TGTGCCAGCAGCTTGCTTAGCAGTATTGAGCAGTTCTTC | CASSLLSSIEQFF | NA | TRBJ2-1 | NA | TRBV5-4
TGCGCCAGCAGCTTGCGTGGTGTGACAGGCGAGCAGTACTTC | CASSLRGVTGEQYF | NA | TRBJ2-7 | NA | TRBV5-1
TGTGCCAGCAGCCTCCGTCGGACAGTGATTAACACTGAAGCTTTCTTT | CASSLRRTVINTEAFF | NA | TRBJ1-1 | NA | TRBV7-9
TGTGCCAGCAGCCTAGCCCGGGACAGGGGGTCCAATTCACCCCTCCACTTT | CASSLARDRGSNSPLHF | TRBD1 | TRBJ1-6 | NA | TRBV3-1/TRBV3-2
TGTGCCAGCAGCCAAGGGACAGGGGGACAGCCCCAGCATTTT | CASSQGTGGQPQHF | TRBD1 | TRBJ1-5 | NA | TRBV3-1/TRBV3-2
TGTGCCAGCAGCTCCACAGGGAAGAGAGTAGCTTTCTTT | CASSSTGKRVAFF | NA | TRBJ1-1 | NA | TRBV5-4
TGTGCCCTCAGGGTAGCGGGGGGCACCAACACCGGGGAGCTGTTTTTT | CALRVAGGTNTGELFF | TRBD2 | TRBJ2-2 | once | TRBV2
TGTGCCAGCAGTCTTCTAGCGGGAGGGGTCTACGAGCAGTACTTC | CASSLLAGGVYEQYF | TRBD2 | TRBJ2-7 | NA | TRBV27
TGCGCCAGCAGCTCGAGACCGGGACTAGCGGAGAACACCGGGGAGCTGTTTTTT | CASSSRPGLAENTGELFF | TRBD2 | TRBJ2-2 | NA | TRBV5-1
TGCGCCAGCAGCTTGGCTCGGCAGGGGGAAGAGACCCAGTACTTC | CASSLARQGEETQYF | TRBD1 | TRBJ2-5 | NA | TRBV5-1
TGCAGCGACGGAGGGGGCCATGGCTACACCTTC | CSDGGGHGYTF | TRBD1 | TRBJ1-2 | few | TRBV29-1
TGTGCCAGCAGTGAACGTGGGGACATTGTCTATGGCTACACCTTC | CASSERGDIVYGYTF | NA | TRBJ1-2 | NA | TRBV6-1
TGTGCCAGCAGCGTAGGGCCGGGAGGGAGCACAGATACGCAGTATTTT | CASSVGPGGSTDTQYF | TRBD2 | TRBJ2-3 | NA | TRBV9
TGTGCCAGCACCCGCGTTGCCGAGGGGGCCGGGGAGCTGTTTTTT | CASTRVAEGAGELFF | NA | TRBJ2-2 | few | TRBV7-9
TGTGCCACCAGCAGAGTAGTAAGGGGACTAGCGCCTAGGGGGGTGAATGAGCAGTTCTTC | CATSRVVRGLAPRGVNEQFF | TRBD2 | TRBJ2-1 | NA | TRBV15
TGTGCCAGCAGTTACTCGGGGACAGGCGAAGAAAAACTGTTTTTT | CASSYSGTGEEKLFF | TRBD1 | TRBJ1-4 | NA | TRBV6-5
TGTGCCAGCAGTTCCAGCGGGAGGGTTCAAGAGACCCAGTACTTC | CASSSSGRVQETQYF | TRBD2 | TRBJ2-5 | NA | TRBV27
TGTGCCAGCAGCTTAGTCAGAAACACTGAAGCTTTCTTT | CASSLVRNTEAFF | NA | TRBJ1-1 | once | TRBV7-2
TGTGCCAGCAAACGACAGGGGGGTCAGCCCCAGCATTTT | CASKRQGGQPQHF | TRBD1 | TRBJ1-5 | NA | TRBV6-5
TGTGCCAGCAGCCAAGTGGGCCTCACCTATGGCTACACCTTC | CASSQVGLTYGYTF | NA | TRBJ1-2 | few | TRBV14
TGTGCCTGGAGTGTACTCGCAGGGGGCTACTACAATGAGCAGTTCTTC | CAWSVLAGGYYNEQFF | TRBD1 | TRBJ2-1 | NA | TRBV30
TGCAGCGTTGTTCGTAGCGGAGACTACAATGAGCAGTTCTTC | CSVVRSGDYNEQFF | NA | TRBJ2-1 | NA | TRBV29-1
TGTGCCAGCTCCCGGGACTACTCATTTACAGAGCAGTACTTC | CASSRDYSFTEQYF | TRBD2 | TRBJ2-7 | once | TRBV6-5
TGTGCCAGCAGTGTAGAGAATTATGGCTACACCTTC | CASSVENYGYTF | NA | TRBJ1-2 | NA | TRBV2
TGTGCCAGCAGTCCCCCGGGACAGTACTATGGCTACACCTTC | CASSPPGQYYGYTF | TRBD1 | TRBJ1-2 | NA | TRBV28